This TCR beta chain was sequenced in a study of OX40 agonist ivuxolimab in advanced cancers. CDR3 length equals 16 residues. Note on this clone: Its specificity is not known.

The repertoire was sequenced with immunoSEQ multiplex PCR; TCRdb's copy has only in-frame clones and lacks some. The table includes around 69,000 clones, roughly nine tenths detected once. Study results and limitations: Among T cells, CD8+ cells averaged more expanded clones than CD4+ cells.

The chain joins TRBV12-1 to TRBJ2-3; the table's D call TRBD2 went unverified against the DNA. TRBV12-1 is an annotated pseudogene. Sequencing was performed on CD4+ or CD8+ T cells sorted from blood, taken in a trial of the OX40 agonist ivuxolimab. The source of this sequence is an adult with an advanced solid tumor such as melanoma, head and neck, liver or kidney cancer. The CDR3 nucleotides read TGTGCCAGCAGCCTAAGACTAGCGGGATACACAGATACGCAGTATTTT. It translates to CASSLRLAGYTDTQYF.